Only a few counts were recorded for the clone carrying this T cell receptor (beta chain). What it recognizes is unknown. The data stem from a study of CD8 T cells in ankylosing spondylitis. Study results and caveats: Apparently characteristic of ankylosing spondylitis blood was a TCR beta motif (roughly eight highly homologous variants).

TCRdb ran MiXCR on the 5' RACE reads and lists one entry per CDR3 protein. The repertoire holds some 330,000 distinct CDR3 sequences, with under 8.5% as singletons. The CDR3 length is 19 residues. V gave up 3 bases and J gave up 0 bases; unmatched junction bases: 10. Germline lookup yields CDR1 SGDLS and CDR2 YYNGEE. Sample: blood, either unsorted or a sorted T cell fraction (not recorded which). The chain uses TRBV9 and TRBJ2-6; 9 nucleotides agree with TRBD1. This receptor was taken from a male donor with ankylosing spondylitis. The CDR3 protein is CASSASRDRVTSGANVLTF. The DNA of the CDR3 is TGTGCCAGCAGCGCCAGCCGGGACAGGGTAACCTCTGGGGCCAACGTCCTGACTTTC. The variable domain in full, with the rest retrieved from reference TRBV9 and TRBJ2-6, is DSGVTQTPKHLITATGQRVTLRCSPRSGDLSVYWYQQSLDQGLQFLIQYYNGEERAKGNILERFSAQQFPDLHSELNLSSLELGDSALYFCASSASRDRVTSGANVLTFGAGSRLTVL.